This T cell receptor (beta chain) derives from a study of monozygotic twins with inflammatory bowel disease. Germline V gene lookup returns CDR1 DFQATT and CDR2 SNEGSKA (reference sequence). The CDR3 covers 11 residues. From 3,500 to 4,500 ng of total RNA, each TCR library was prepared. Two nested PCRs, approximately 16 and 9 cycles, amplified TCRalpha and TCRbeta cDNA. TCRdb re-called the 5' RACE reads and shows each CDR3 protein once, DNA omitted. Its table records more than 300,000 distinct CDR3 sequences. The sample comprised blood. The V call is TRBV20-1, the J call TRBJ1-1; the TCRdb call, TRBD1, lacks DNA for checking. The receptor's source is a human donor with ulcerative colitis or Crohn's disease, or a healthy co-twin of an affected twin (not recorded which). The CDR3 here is CSARDDTEAFF.